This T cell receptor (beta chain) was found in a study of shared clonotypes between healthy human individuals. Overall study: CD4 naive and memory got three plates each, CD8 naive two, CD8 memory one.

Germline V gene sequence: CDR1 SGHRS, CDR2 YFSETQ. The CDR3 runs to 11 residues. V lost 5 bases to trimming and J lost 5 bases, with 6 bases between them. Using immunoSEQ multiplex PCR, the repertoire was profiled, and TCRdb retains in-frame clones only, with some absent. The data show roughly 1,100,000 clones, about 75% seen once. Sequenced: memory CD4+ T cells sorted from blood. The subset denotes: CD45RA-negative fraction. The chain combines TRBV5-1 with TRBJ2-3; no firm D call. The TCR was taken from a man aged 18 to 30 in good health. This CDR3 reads CASRIQDTQYF. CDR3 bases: TGCGCCAGCAGGATTCAAGATACGCAGTATTTT.